This T cell receptor beta chain emerged from a study of blood T cell repertoires in COVID-19. Study information: Sources were T cells, B-cell-depleted T cells, or PBMCs; the material itself was cDNA or gDNA.

Sequenced by immunoSEQ multiplex PCR; TCRdb stores in-frame clones only, minus some. The data contain 95,000 to 100,000 clones, roughly 80% of them seen just once; the ten biggest clones take up around 10%. The CDR3 consists of 17 residues. CDR1 and CDR2 (germline): LNHNV, YYDKDF (reference sequence). V lost 0 bases and J lost 6; bases outside the gene matches: 9. The sample was peripheral blood. This chain links TRBV15 with TRBJ2-1, with 9 bases identical to TRBD2. The source is a woman older than 75 with acute or convalescent COVID-19. DNA of the CDR3: TGTGCCACCAGCAGAGATCTGGCGGGGGGGCCGGGCAATGAGCAGTTCTTC. Translated: CATSRDLAGGPGNEQFF.